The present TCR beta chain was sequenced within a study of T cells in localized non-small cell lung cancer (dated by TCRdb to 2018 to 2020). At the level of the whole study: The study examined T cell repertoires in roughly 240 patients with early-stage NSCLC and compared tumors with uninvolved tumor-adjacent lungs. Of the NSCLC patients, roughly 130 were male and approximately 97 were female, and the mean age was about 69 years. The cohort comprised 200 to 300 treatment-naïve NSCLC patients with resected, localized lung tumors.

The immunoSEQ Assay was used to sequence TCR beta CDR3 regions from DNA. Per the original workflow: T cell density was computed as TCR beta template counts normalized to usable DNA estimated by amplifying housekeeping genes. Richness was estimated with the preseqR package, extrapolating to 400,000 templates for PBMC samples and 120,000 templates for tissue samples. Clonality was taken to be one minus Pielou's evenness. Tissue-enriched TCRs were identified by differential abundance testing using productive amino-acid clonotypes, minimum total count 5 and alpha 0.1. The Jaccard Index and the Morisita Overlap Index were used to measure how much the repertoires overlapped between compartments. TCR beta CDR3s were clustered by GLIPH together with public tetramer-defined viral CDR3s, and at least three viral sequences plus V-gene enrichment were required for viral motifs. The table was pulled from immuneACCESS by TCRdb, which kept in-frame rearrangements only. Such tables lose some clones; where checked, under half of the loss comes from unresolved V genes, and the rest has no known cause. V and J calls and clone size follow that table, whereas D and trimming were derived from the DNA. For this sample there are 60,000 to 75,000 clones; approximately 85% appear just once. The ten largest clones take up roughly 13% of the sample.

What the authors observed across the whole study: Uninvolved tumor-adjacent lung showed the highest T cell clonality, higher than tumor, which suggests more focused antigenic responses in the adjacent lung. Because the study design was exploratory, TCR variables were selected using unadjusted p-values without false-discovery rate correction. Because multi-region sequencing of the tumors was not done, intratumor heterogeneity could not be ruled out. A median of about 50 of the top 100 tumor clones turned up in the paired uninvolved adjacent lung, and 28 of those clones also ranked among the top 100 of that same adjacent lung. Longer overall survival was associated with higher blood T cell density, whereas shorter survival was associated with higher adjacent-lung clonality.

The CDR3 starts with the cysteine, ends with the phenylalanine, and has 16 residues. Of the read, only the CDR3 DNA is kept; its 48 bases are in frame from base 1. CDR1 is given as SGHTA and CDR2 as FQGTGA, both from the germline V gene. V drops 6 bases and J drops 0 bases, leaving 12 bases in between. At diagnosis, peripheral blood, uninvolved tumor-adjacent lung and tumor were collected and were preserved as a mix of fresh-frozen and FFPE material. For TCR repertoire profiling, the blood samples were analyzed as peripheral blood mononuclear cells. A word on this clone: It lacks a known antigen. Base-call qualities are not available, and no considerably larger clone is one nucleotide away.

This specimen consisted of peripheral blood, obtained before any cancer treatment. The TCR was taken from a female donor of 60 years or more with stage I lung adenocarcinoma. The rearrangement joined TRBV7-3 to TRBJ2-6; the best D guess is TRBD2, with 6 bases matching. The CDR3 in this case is CASSRDGSSGANVLTF. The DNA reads TGTGCCAGCAGTCGTGACGGGAGCTCTGGGGCCAACGTCCTGACTTTC.